This section outlines one T cell receptor beta chain sequence together with its context. The sample holds one count of this clone. The antigen it recognizes is unknown. No much larger clone is present one base from it, and per-base qualities are unavailable. Each collaborating institution followed its own protocols to collect whole blood in K2EDTA tubes. For TCRbeta analysis, collaborators shipped samples as frozen whole blood, isolated PBMCs, or DNA extracted from either of those sample types. TCRbeta CDR3 regions were amplified from genomic DNA using the immunoSEQ Assay, a bias-controlled multiplex PCR. The source study handled its data this way. The number of nucleated cells in each sample was estimated by amplification of reference gene primers within the assay. Sequence reads were collapsed and filtered to measure the absolute abundance of every unique TCRbeta CDR3 rearrangement. For each sample, productive Simpson clonality was calculated by taking the square root of Simpson's diversity index across productive rearrangements. TCRdb mirrors the immuneACCESS table, restricted to in-frame sequences. Some clones are absent from its copies; in checked studies, under half trace to an unresolved V gene, and the reason for the others is unknown. The D gene and trimming were derived from the DNA, and the V and J assignments and clone size from that table. This sample lists 150,000 or so clones; roughly 70% were detected once. The ten top clones hold about 3% of the sample.

This specimen comes from a study of blood T cell repertoires in COVID-19 (dated by TCRdb to 2018 to 2020). Regarding the research as a whole: The collaborator samples originated in the United States, Italy and Spain and spanned the acute and convalescent phases of COVID-19. The material from the prospective study consisted of cDNA or gDNA derived from T cells, B-cell-depleted T cells, or PBMCs. Subjects who had been exposed to COVID-19, were actively infected with it, or had recovered from it provided the deeply sampled blood TCRbeta repertoires that made up the dataset. The repertoires were released in a freely available public database meant as a resource for research on the immune response to SARS-CoV-2. The samples were drawn from two sources: the first 160 participants of the ongoing ImmuneRACE study, and 950 to 1,500 subjects contributed by 6 global collaborators. The sample metadata nearly always contained a de-identified subject ID, COVID-19 status, age in years and sex. Where available, HLA class I and class II types were taken from metadata supplied by the sample provider and were not determined by assay-based typing.

General conclusions and limits of the study: The amount of clinical and demographic metadata varied by source and participant and was provided uncurated.

Including the terminal cysteine and phenylalanine, the CDR3 comprises 13 residues. The entry retains the CDR3 DNA only, 39 bases that are in frame from base 1. According to the germline V gene, CDR1 reads SNHLY and CDR2 reads FYNNEI. Compared with germline, V lacks 9 bases and J lacks 3 bases; bases without a gene match: 6. Sequencing used peripheral blood. The chain links TRBV2 with TRBJ2-7, with TRBD1 identical over 9 junction bases. The TCR originated in a woman at least 80 years old with acute or convalescent COVID-19. In nucleotides, the sequence is TGTGCCAGTTCTACAGGGGGCGACTACGAGCAGTACTTC. Its protein is CASSTGGDYEQYF.